This is a list of T cell receptor beta chains from one sample in a study of T cells after posttransplantation cyclophosphamide. TCRdb's table, derived via immunoSEQ multiplex PCR, lists solely in-frame clones and lacks some. The sample records roughly 10,000 clones, just under 85% being singletons. The sequencing used PBMCs, collected roughly 2,000 days after allogeneic stem cell transplant with posttransplant cyclophosphamide. Receptors originate from a female patient aged 45 to 65 who received an allogeneic stem cell transplant from a related donor, was CMV-positive, and had no GVHD. The graft donor may be the source of some T cells. Both conserved end residues are part of each CDR3. The D gene is left open where the match is weak. Size values are once, few and many counts, or a class for expanded clones, and some rows have none.

>16|TRBV4-3|TRBJ2-1|TRBD2|-
TGCGCCAGCAGCCTCTCCGGGACTAGCTCTTACAATGAGCAGTTCTTC
CASSLSGTSSYNEQFF
>14|TRBV30|TRBJ2-1|TRBD2|-
TGTGCCTGGAGTGTACTAGCGGAGTACAATGAGCAGTTCTTC
CAWSVLAEYNEQFF
>15|TRBV5-1|TRBJ1-6|TRBD1|-
TGCGCCAGCAGTCCCGGGACAGGCCTCAACTCACCCCTCCACTTT
CASSPGTGLNSPLHF
>13|TRBV11-2|TRBJ2-7|-|-
TGTGCCAGCAGCTTTGGGAGATTCTACGAGCAGTACTTC
CASSFGRFYEQYF
>15|TRBV19|TRBJ2-1|-|-
TGTGCCAGTAGTATATCAGTAATCTCCTACAATGAGCAGTTCTTC
CASSISVISYNEQFF
>16|TRBV4-2|TRBJ2-5|TRBD1|few
TGTGCCAGCAGCCGTGGGACAGGGGGCTATCAAGAGACCCAGTACTTC
CASSRGTGGYQETQYF
>14|TRBV6-5|TRBJ1-1|TRBD1|-
TGTGCCAGCAGTTACACCCAACAGGGGCAGGGGGCTTTCTTT
CASSYTQQGQGAFF
>15|TRBV5-1|TRBJ1-3|-|-
TGCGCCAGCAGCTTGGCCGTGTCAGCGCGAAACACCATATATTTT
CASSLAVSARNTIYF
>13|TRBV5-8|TRBJ1-5|TRBD1|few
TGTGCCAGCAGCGGGACAGACTATCAGCCCCAGCATTTT
CASSGTDYQPQHF
>12|TRBV30|TRBJ2-5|-|-
TGTGCCTGGAGTGTGACTATAGAGACCCAGTACTTC
CAWSVTIETQYF
>16|TRBV5-1|TRBJ1-4|TRBD1|-
TGCGCCAGCAGCCCGGGAGCGGGACAGGGTCTTGAAAAACTGTTTTTT
CASSPGAGQGLEKLFF
>12|TRBV2|TRBJ2-7|-|few
TGTGCCAGCAACGGACAGAACTACGAGCAGTACTTC
CASNGQNYEQYF
>11|TRBV27|TRBJ2-7|-|few
TGTGCCAGCAGTTCGTTCTACGAGCAGTACTTC
CASSSFYEQYF
>17|TRBV19|TRBJ1-2|TRBD1|-
TGTGCCAGTAGTCCAAGGGACAGCCGACGAGCTAACTATGGCTACACCTTC
CASSPRDSRRANYGYTF
>15|TRBV5-6|TRBJ1-5|-|-
TGTGCCAGCAGCTATCGCCGCCGGGGCAATCAGCCCCAGCATTTT
CASSYRRRGNQPQHF
>14|TRBV25-1|TRBJ2-3|-|-
TGTGCCAGCAGTGAGTGGGAGAGCACAGATACGCAGTATTTT
CASSEWESTDTQYF
>16|TRBV7-7|TRBJ2-3|-|-
TGTGCCAGCAGCTTAAGGGTGGACTTTAGCACAGATACGCAGTATTTT
CASSLRVDFSTDTQYF
>14|TRBV6-5|TRBJ1-1|TRBD1|-
TGTGCCAGCAGTTGGACAGGGGGGAACACTGAAGCTTTCTTT
CASSWTGGNTEAFF
>13|TRBV4-1|TRBJ2-5|-|-
TGCGCCAGCAGCCAAGGAGTCCAAGAGACCCAGTACTTC
CASSQGVQETQYF
>13|TRBV10-1|TRBJ1-2|-|few
TGCGCCAGCAGCATGGACACCTACTATGGCTACACCTTC
CASSMDTYYGYTF
>14|TRBV4-2|TRBJ1-2|TRBD1|-
TGTGCCAGCAGCCAGGACAGGACAAACTATGGCTACACCTTC
CASSQDRTNYGYTF
>14|TRBV18|TRBJ2-7|-|-
TGTGCCAGCTCACCACAGCGCGACTCCTACGAGCAGTACTTC
CASSPQRDSYEQYF